This is a list of T cell receptor beta chains from one sample in a study of PD-1 blockade in classical Hodgkin lymphoma. TCRdb keeps only in-frame clones here, not all; method: immunoSEQ multiplex PCR. The sample carries tens of thousands of clones, over 85% recorded once. Sequencing was performed on peripheral blood mononuclear cells (PBMCs), taken before the fourth cycle of nivolumab. Receptors were obtained from a human donor with classical Hodgkin lymphoma. The CDR3 runs from the conserved cysteine through the conserved F or W. D genes are given only for firm matches. Size values are once, few and many counts, or a class for expanded clones, and some rows have none.

.,15,TRBV28,.,TRBJ1-6,TGTGCCTCCCATAAGGGAGGGACGTTTAATTCACCCCTCCACTTT,CASHKGGTFNSPLHF
TRBD1,13,TRBV30,.,TRBJ1-4,TGTGCCTGGAGTTGGCAGGGGGGCGAAAAACTGTTTTTT,CAWSWQGGEKLFF
.,15,TRBV19,.,TRBJ2-2,TGTGCCAGTAGTTCTGTGGGGGCCAGAACCGGGGAGCTGTTTTTT,CASSSVGARTGELFF
.,15,TRBV5-1,.,TRBJ2-7,TGCGCCAGCAGCGGGGAAGGGACCAGTAACTACGAGCAGTACTTC,CASSGEGTSNYEQYF
TRBD2,16,TRBV18,.,TRBJ2-1,TGTGCCAGCTCATCTTATAGCGGGAGCTCCTACAATGAGCAGTTCTTC,CASSSYSGSSYNEQFF
.,13,TRBV5-5,.,TRBJ1-5,TGTGCCAGCAGCTTGGCCGGGGATCAGCCCCAGCATTTT,CASSLAGDQPQHF
TRBD2,17,TRBV5-5,once,TRBJ2-7,TGTGCCAGCAGCTTGTTTTCCCAAGCGGGAGGGTACCACGAGCAGTACTTC,CASSLFSQAGGYHEQYF
TRBD1,15,TRBV9,.,TRBJ2-1,TGTGCCAGCAGCATGGACAGGGGGCTGGCGAATGAGCAGTTCTTC,CASSMDRGLANEQFF
.,11,TRBV7-9,.,TRBJ2-3,TGTGCCAGCAATATTATGGGGGAGGTGTATTTT,CASNIMGEVYF
TRBD1,16,TRBV10-3,.,TRBJ1-2,TGTGCCATCAGTGACGTTAACAGGGGGGACCACTATGGCTACACCTTC,CAISDVNRGDHYGYTF
.,14,TRBV18,.,TRBJ2-2,TGTGCCAGCTCACCACCTTCAATCACCGGGGAGCTGTTTTTT,CASSPPSITGELFF
.,13,TRBV30,.,TRBJ2-7,TGTGCCTGGAGTGTATCAGCCGGCTACGAGCAGTACTTC,CAWSVSAGYEQYF